The rows below give T cell receptor beta chains drawn from one sample of a study of shared clonotypes between healthy human individuals. TCRdb's table, derived via immunoSEQ multiplex PCR, lists solely in-frame clones and lacks some. The profile shows roughly 1 million clones, about 70% of them singletons. Sequenced sample: memory CD4+ T cells sorted from blood. These receptors were collected from a man younger than 35 in good health. Both conserved end residues are part of each CDR3. D genes are given only for firm matches. Only some rows state a clone size, as once, few, many or a class for expanded clones.

CDR3 length	clone size	D gene	V gene	J gene	CDR3 protein	CDR3 DNA
16	NA	NA	TRBV6-1	TRBJ2-3	CASSAYRSGAADTQYF	TGTGCCAGCAGTGCTTACCGGTCGGGGGCGGCAGATACGCAGTATTTT
14	many	NA	TRBV2	TRBJ2-4	CASSEGGFGNIQYF	TGTGCCAGCAGTGAAGGCGGGTTTGGAAACATTCAGTACTTC
14	NA	TRBD1	TRBV5-6	TRBJ1-2	CASSLPHRGDGYTF	TGTGCCAGCAGCTTGCCCCACAGGGGAGATGGCTACACCTTC
17	NA	TRBD2	TRBV15	TRBJ2-1	CATSSEWSPGGWDEQFF	TGTGCCACCAGCAGTGAGTGGTCTCCGGGAGGGTGGGATGAGCAGTTCTTC
11	NA	NA	TRBV6-1	TRBJ2-7	CATGRSYEQYF	TGTGCCACGGGACGGTCCTACGAGCAGTACTTC
13	NA	NA	TRBV2	TRBJ2-3	CASSEPVIDTQYF	TGTGCCAGCAGTGAACCAGTCATAGATACGCAGTATTTT
14	NA	TRBD1	TRBV30	TRBJ1-4	CAWSVRQGKEKLFF	TGTGCCTGGAGTGTAAGACAGGGGAAGGAAAAACTGTTTTTT
13	few	NA	TRBV30	TRBJ1-1	CAWSLGIGTEAFF	TGTGCCTGGAGCCTAGGGATAGGAACTGAAGCTTTCTTT
15	NA	NA	TRBV29-1	TRBJ2-6	CSVGTPSYGANVLTF	TGCAGCGTTGGTACTCCCTCTTATGGGGCCAACGTCCTGACTTTC
15	NA	NA	TRBV2	TRBJ1-4	CASSGDWGNNEKLFF	TGTGCCAGCAGTGGAGACTGGGGAAATAATGAAAAACTGTTTTTT
16	NA	TRBD2	TRBV5-1	TRBJ2-5	CASSLPGTSVQETQYF	TGCGCCAGCAGCTTGCCCGGGACTAGCGTTCAAGAGACCCAGTACTTC
13	NA	NA	TRBV5-1	TRBJ1-2	CASSLAGSYGYTF	TGCGCCAGCAGCTTGGCGGGAAGCTATGGCTACACCTTC
15	NA	NA	TRBV7-2	TRBJ1-3	CASSLGGGTGNTIYF	TGTGCCAGCAGCTTAGGAGGAGGGACGGGAAACACCATATATTTT
19	NA	TRBD1	TRBV2	TRBJ1-2	CASSVPSDRGQDFNYGYTF	TGTGCCAGCAGTGTCCCCTCGGACAGGGGACAAGATTTTAACTATGGCTACACCTTC
13	once	NA	TRBV5-1	TRBJ2-5	CASRIGGRETQYF	TGCGCCAGCAGAATCGGGGGGCGGGAGACCCAGTACTTC
16	NA	NA	TRBV4-1	TRBJ1-6	CASRGLGQNLNSPLHF	TGCGCCAGCCGGGGCCTGGGGCAGAACTTAAATTCACCCCTCCACTTT
14	NA	NA	TRBV7-6	TRBJ2-3	CASSPPRGPDTQYF	TGTGCCAGCAGCCCCCCCAGGGGCCCGGATACGCAGTATTTT
13	NA	NA	TRBV5-1	TRBJ1-5	CASSLEGDRPQHF	TGCGCCAGCAGCTTGGAGGGGGATCGGCCCCAGCATTTT
14	few	TRBD1	TRBV14	TRBJ2-1	CASSNTGTGDEQFF	TGTGCCAGCAGCAATACCGGGACAGGGGATGAGCAGTTCTTC
14	NA	NA	TRBV27	TRBJ1-1	CASSLFSWNTEAFF	TGTGCCAGCAGTTTATTTTCCTGGAACACTGAAGCTTTCTTT
13	NA	NA	TRBV5-1	TRBJ2-2	CASTPRNTGELFF	TGCGCCAGCACCCCCAGGAACACCGGGGAGCTGTTTTTT
11	NA	NA	TRBV20-1	TRBJ2-1	CSARPTGEQFF	TGCAGTGCTAGACCCACAGGCGAGCAGTTCTTC
15	NA	NA	TRBV27	TRBJ2-3	CASSLGLRLTDTQYF	TGTGCCAGCTCCCTCGGGCTTCGCCTCACAGATACGCAGTATTTT
15	NA	TRBD2	TRBV19	TRBJ2-2	CASSTPSGSTGELFF	TGTGCCAGTAGTACGCCTAGCGGGTCTACCGGGGAGCTGTTTTTT
13	NA	NA	TRBV28	TRBJ1-1	CASSLTQDFEAFF	TGTGCCAGCAGTTTGACACAGGACTTTGAAGCTTTCTTT
15	few	NA	TRBV28	TRBJ2-6	CASSLSPPGANVLTF	TGTGCCAGCAGTTTATCACCCCCTGGGGCCAACGTCCTGACTTTC
16	NA	NA	TRBV4-2	TRBJ2-3	CASSPGEGGLTDTQYF	TGTGCCAGCAGCCCCGGGGAAGGGGGGCTGACAGATACGCAGTATTTT
13	NA	TRBD1	TRBV29-1	TRBJ1-5	CSVGTGRNQPQHF	TGCAGCGTTGGGACAGGCCGCAATCAGCCCCAGCATTTT
15	NA	NA	TRBV27	TRBJ2-1	CASSLSPPRTNEQFF	TGTGCCAGCAGTTTATCGCCCCCCCGCACCAATGAGCAGTTCTTC
13	few	TRBD1	TRBV7-2	TRBJ1-2	CASSLGGQSSYTF	TGTGCCAGCAGCTTGGGGGGACAGAGCAGCTACACCTTC
13	NA	NA	TRBV28	TRBJ2-7	CASSFSIPYEQYF	TGTGCCAGCAGTTTCAGTATTCCCTACGAGCAGTACTTC
16	few	NA	TRBV12-2	TRBJ1-5	CASRHFPQRCNQPQHF	TGTGCAAGTCGCCATTTCCCCCAACGGTGCAATCAGCCCCAGCATTTT
13	NA	TRBD2	TRBV2	TRBJ2-7	CASSPAGVYEQYF	TGTGCCAGTTCCCCAGCGGGGGTATACGAGCAGTACTTC
12	many	NA	TRBV2	TRBJ1-1	CASSPGLRGAFF	TGTGCCAGCAGTCCAGGGTTACGAGGAGCTTTCTTT
14	NA	NA	TRBV5-1	TRBJ2-7	CASSWVQGPYEQYF	TGCGCCAGCAGCTGGGTACAGGGACCCTACGAGCAGTACTTC
12	NA	NA	TRBV6-1	TRBJ1-3	CASESSGNTIYF	TGTGCCAGCGAGAGCTCTGGAAACACCATATATTTT
15	NA	TRBD1	TRBV18	TRBJ1-2	CASSPPGQGTYGYTF	TGTGCCAGCTCACCTCCGGGACAGGGGACCTATGGCTACACCTTC
13	NA	NA	TRBV19	TRBJ1-6	CASSIERESPLHF	TGTGCCAGTAGTATTGAGCGCGAATCACCCCTCCACTTT
15	NA	TRBD1	TRBV19	TRBJ1-4	CASSSSGTGREKLFF	TGTGCCAGTAGTAGCTCCGGGACAGGGCGCGAAAAACTGTTTTTT
13	few	TRBD2	TRBV29-1	TRBJ2-7	CSVMEGGSYEQYF	TGCAGCGTTATGGAGGGAGGGTCCTACGAGCAGTACTTC
14	NA	NA	TRBV9	TRBJ2-7	CASSVGRTTYEQYF	TGTGCCAGCAGCGTAGGCCGGACTACCTACGAGCAGTACTTC
15	NA	NA	TRBV5-1	TRBJ2-1	CASSLGSGPANEQFF	TGCGCCAGCAGCCTCGGGTCGGGTCCCGCCAATGAGCAGTTCTTC
15	NA	NA	TRBV10-3	TRBJ1-5	CAISESMENNQPQHF	TGTGCCATCAGTGAGTCGATGGAGAACAATCAGCCCCAGCATTTT
14	NA	TRBD1	TRBV7-9	TRBJ1-3	CASSYRGLGNTIYF	TGTGCCAGCAGTTATAGGGGGCTCGGAAACACCATATATTTT
17	NA	NA	TRBV5-1	TRBJ1-3	CASSLDGRGGSGNTIYF	TGCGCCAGCAGCTTGGATGGCAGGGGAGGCTCTGGAAACACCATATATTTT
15	NA	NA	TRBV5-6	TRBJ1-2	CASSQTGSPRRGYTF	TGTGCCAGCAGCCAGACAGGATCTCCTAGGAGGGGCTACACCTTC
12	many	NA	TRBV5-8	TRBJ2-7	CASKRKSYEQYF	TGTGCCAGCAAACGGAAGTCCTACGAGCAGTACTTC
11	NA	NA	TRBV20-1	TRBJ1-2	CSGGANYGYTF	TGCAGTGGCGGGGCTAACTATGGCTACACCTTC
18	NA	NA	TRBV15	TRBJ2-5	CATSREFTGVAAQETQYF	TGTGCCACCAGCAGAGAGTTCACGGGAGTGGCGGCGCAAGAGACCCAGTACTTC
15	NA	NA	TRBV5-1	TRBJ1-2	CASSLAPGLGYGYTF	TGCGCCAGCAGCTTGGCCCCCGGGTTGGGCTATGGCTACACCTTC
14	few	NA	TRBV4-2	TRBJ1-2	CASSQDYQGNGYTF	TGTGCCAGCAGCCAAGATTACCAGGGGAATGGCTACACCTTC
13	NA	NA	TRBV10-3	TRBJ2-7	CAISGEGQNEQYF	TGTGCCATCAGTGGGGAGGGACAAAACGAGCAGTACTTC
16	few	TRBD2	TRBV7-2	TRBJ2-5	CASSSSKREGGETQYF	TGTGCCAGCAGCTCCTCAAAGCGGGAGGGGGGGGAGACCCAGTACTTC
14	NA	NA	TRBV6-1	TRBJ1-3	CASSEGDSGNTIYF	TGTGCCAGCAGTGAAGGCGACAGTGGAAACACCATATATTTT